The 17 T cell receptor beta chains below all came from one sample that was sequenced in a study of cytomegalovirus exposure and HLA in healthy donors. A multiplex PCR was run with 60 Vbeta primers and 13 Jbeta primers. The repertoire was sequenced with immunoSEQ multiplex PCR; TCRdb's copy has only in-frame clones and lacks some. The profile shows approximately 200,000 clones, approximately 79% of them singletons. Sequencing was done on a sample of PBMCs. The receptor set was obtained from a girl aged 5-17 years in good health and CMV-seropositive.

The gene calls are TRBV6-6 and TRBJ2-3; D ambiguous. Looked up from germline, CDR1 is MNHNY and CDR2 is SVGAGI (reference sequence). With 2 bases removed from V and 3 bases from J, the gap between germline ends came to 6 bases. This CDR3 is built from 13 residues. The DNA for the CDR3 is TGTGCCAGCAGTTACGGGCCTACAGATACGCAGTATTTT. This translates into CASSYGPTDTQYF.

V and J are TRBV7-2 and TRBJ2-7; D unresolved. The germline V gene has CDR1 SGHTA and CDR2 FQGNSA. With 5 bases removed from V and 3 bases from J, the gap between germline ends came to 8 bases. This CDR3 region has 12 residues. CDR3 coding DNA: TGTGCCAGCAGCGAAGTTAGCTACGAGCAGTACTTC. Amino acids: CASSEVSYEQYF. Looking up the rest from reference TRBV7-2 and TRBJ2-7 gives the full variable domain: GAGVSQSPSNKVTEKGKDVELRCDPISGHTALYWYRQSLGQGLEFLIYFQGNSAPDKSGLPSDRFSAERTGGSVSTLTIQRTQQEDSAVYLCASSEVSYEQYFGPGTRLTVT.

In regard to this clone: Germline is not matched at one junction end, which may reflect a read error. The CDR3 region is CAWSVLPGLDF. In DNA form, the CDR3 reads TGTGCCTGGAGTGTACTTCCGGGTTTGGACTTC. This sequence joins TRBV30 and TRBJ2-5; D remains unclear. This CDR3 is 11 amino acids long. CDR1 is GTSNPN, CDR2 SVGIG, per germline (reference sequence). Full variable domain (remainder filled in from reference TRBV30 and TRBJ2-5): SQTIHQWPATLVQPVGSPLSLECTVEGTSNPNLYWYRQAAGRGLQLLFYSVGIGQISSEVPQNLSASRPQDRQFILSSKKLLLSDSGFYLCAWSVLPGLDFGPGTRLLVL.

The V gene is TRBV4-1, the J gene TRBJ1-6, with TRBD1 matching over 9 bases. The CDR3 is 15 amino acids. V was clipped by 4 bases and J by 7 bases; unmatched bases: 5. The V gene's germline CDR1 is MGHRA and CDR2 YSYEKL. The CDR3 DNA reads TGCGCCAGCAGCCTACAGGGGGCTTGGAATTCACCCCTCCACTTT. This codes for CASSLQGAWNSPLHF.

This rearrangement joins TRBV19 to TRBJ2-2, with a possible D match to TRBD1 (5 bases). From germline, CDR1 is LNHDA and CDR2 SQIVND (reference sequence). This CDR3 region has 14 residues. Trimming shortened V by 4 bases and J by 7 bases, and 13 bases separated the two germline ends. CDR3 coding DNA: TGTGCCAGTAGTACGGCAGGGCGAGTCGGGGAGCTGTTTTTT. Protein product: CASSTAGRVGELFF. Full variable domain (remainder filled in from reference TRBV19 and TRBJ2-2): DGGITQSPKYLFRKEGQNVTLSCEQNLNHDAMYWYRQDPGQGLRLIYYSQIVNDFQKGDIAEGYSVSREKKESFPLTVTSAQKNPTAFYLCASSTAGRVGELFFGEGSRLTVL.

V and J are TRBV6-5 and TRBJ2-2; D remains ambiguous. This CDR3 spans 13 amino acids. Germline loops: CDR1 MNHEY, CDR2 SVGAGI. The CDR3 region has the DNA TGTGCAGTGAGAGGAAGGAACACCGGGGAGCTGTTTTTT. It codes for CAVRGRNTGELFF.

This clone was recorded only once. The chain carries TRBV4-3 and TRBJ2-7; TRBD2 might be the D (7 bases). The ends were cut back, 3 bases at V and 5 bases at J, with 17 bases in the middle. There are 15 residues in the CDR3. Germline V gene data show CDR1 as LGHNA and CDR2 as YSLEER. The CDR3 region is CASSQEGGGDDEQYF. The CDR3 DNA reads as TGCGCCAGCAGCCAGGAGGGAGGGGGGGACGACGAGCAGTACTTC.

This chain links TRBV7-6 with TRBJ1-6; D perhaps matches TRBD1 (5 bases). CDR1 and CDR2 from the germline V gene are SGHVS and FNYEAQ. V was trimmed by 5 bases and J by 14 bases, leaving 19 bases between them. This CDR3 spans 14 amino acids. CDR3 nucleotide sequence: TGTGCCAGCAGCCCACGGGGGGAAGGTATGTCCCTCCACTTT. Translation: CASSPRGEGMSLHF.

The chain employs TRBV19 and TRBJ2-1; no clear D gene. The germline V gene has CDR1 LNHDA and CDR2 SQIVND (reference sequence). CDR3 length: 15 amino acids. V shed 1 base and J shed 5 bases, with 12 bases lying between them. The CDR3 is CASSIVLSRNNEQFF. DNA for the CDR3: TGTGCCAGTAGTATAGTACTCTCTAGAAACAATGAGCAGTTCTTC.

The rearrangement links TRBV7-9 to TRBJ2-7; the match to TRBD2 covers 10 bases. Germline V gene data show CDR1 as SEHNR and CDR2 as FQNEAQ (reference sequence). The CDR3 extends over 14 amino acids. The J segment lost 2 bases and the V segment lost 5 bases, leaving 3 bases of the junction unmatched. The CDR3 protein is CASSRLAGTYEQYF. CDR3 bases: TGTGCCAGCAGCCGACTAGCGGGCACCTACGAGCAGTACTTC.

This chain uses TRBV11-2 with TRBJ2-5, with D possibly being TRBD2 (6 bases). Germline V gene data show CDR1 as SGHAT and CDR2 as FQNNGV. The V gene lost 0 bases and the J gene lost 5 bases, with 10 bases spanning the gap. The CDR3 contains 14 residues. The CDR3 nucleotides are TGTGCCAGCAGCTTAGATCGGAGCGGGGAGACCCAGTACTTC. Amino acid sequence: CASSLDRSGETQYF.

The V and J genes are TRBV6-5 and TRBJ1-2, with D perhaps matching TRBD1 (6 bases). The CDR3 length is 13 residues. Germline V gene lookup returns CDR1 MNHEY and CDR2 SVGAGI. V shed 6 bases and J shed 4 bases, with 12 bases lying between them. The CDR3 coding sequence is TGTGCCAGCAGCTACGACAGGCTCTATGGCTACACCTTC. Translated, it gives CASSYDRLYGYTF.

This chain uses TRBV4-3 with TRBJ2-6, with D perhaps matching TRBD1 (5 bases). The CDR3 is 16 amino acids. The germline V gene has CDR1 LGHNA and CDR2 YSLEER. The V end was cut by 0 bases, the J end by 0 bases, with 6 bases between. CDR3 in amino acids: CASSQDDSSGANVLTF. Written as DNA, the CDR3 is TGCGCCAGCAGCCAAGATGACAGCTCTGGGGCCAACGTCCTGACTTTC.

This chain joins TRBV5-1 and TRBJ2-5; no firm D call. Trimming pared 2 bases from V and 2 bases from J, leaving 13 bases between. There are 15 residues in the CDR3. The V gene's germline CDR1 is SGHRS and CDR2 YFSETQ. CDR3: CASSFFRTGQETQYF. The CDR3 DNA reads TGCGCCAGCAGCTTCTTCCGCACGGGTCAAGAGACCCAGTACTTC.

The sample holds a few counts of this clone. V is TRBV27 and J is TRBJ1-2; TRBD1 matches at 9 bases. From germline, CDR1 is MNHEY and CDR2 SMNVEV (reference sequence). The CDR3 length is 18 residues. V trimming: 6 bases; J trimming: 8 bases; junction bases outside the gene matches: 22. The CDR3 sequence: CASSPRELTQQGARGYTF. As DNA, the CDR3 is TGTGCCAGCAGCCCACGGGAACTAACCCAACAGGGGGCTCGGGGCTACACCTTC.

The V and J genes are TRBV10-2 and TRBJ1-2; D gene unclear. Trimming pared 2 bases from V and 8 bases from J, leaving 9 bases between. The CDR3 has 12 amino acids. In germline, CDR1 is WSHSY, CDR2 SAAADI. CDR3 nucleotide sequence: TGCGCCAGCAGTGAGGAGGGAGCGGGCTACACCTTC. This encodes CASSEEGAGYTF.

The V gene is TRBV27, the J gene TRBJ1-6, with D hard to call. Trimming removed 8 bases from V and 9 bases from J, with 20 bases in between. This CDR3 is built from 15 residues. Germline assignment: CDR1 MNHEY and CDR2 SMNVEV (reference sequence). CDR3 in DNA: TGTGCCAGCGGCTGGACTGCGGACGGTAGTTCACCCCTCCACTTT. Its translation: CASGWTADGSSPLHF.